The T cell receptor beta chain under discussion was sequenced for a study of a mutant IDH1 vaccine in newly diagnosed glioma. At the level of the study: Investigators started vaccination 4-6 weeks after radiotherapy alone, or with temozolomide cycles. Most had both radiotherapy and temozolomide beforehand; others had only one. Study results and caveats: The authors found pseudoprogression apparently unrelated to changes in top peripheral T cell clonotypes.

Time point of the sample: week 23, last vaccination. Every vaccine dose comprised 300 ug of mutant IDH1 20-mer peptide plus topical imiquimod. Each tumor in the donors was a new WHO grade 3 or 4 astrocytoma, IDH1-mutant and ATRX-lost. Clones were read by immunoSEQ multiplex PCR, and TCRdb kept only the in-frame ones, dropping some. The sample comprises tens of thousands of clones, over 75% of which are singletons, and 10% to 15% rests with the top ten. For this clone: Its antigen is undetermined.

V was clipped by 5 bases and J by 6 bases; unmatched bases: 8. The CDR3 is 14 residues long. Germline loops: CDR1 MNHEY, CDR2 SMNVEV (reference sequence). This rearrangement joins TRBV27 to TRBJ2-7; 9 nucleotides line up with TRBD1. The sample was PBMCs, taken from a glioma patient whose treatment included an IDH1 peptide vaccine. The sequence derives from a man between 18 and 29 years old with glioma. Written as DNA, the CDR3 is TGTGCCAGCAGTATAGGTACAGGGGGCGGCGAGCAGTACTTC. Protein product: CASSIGTGGGEQYF.